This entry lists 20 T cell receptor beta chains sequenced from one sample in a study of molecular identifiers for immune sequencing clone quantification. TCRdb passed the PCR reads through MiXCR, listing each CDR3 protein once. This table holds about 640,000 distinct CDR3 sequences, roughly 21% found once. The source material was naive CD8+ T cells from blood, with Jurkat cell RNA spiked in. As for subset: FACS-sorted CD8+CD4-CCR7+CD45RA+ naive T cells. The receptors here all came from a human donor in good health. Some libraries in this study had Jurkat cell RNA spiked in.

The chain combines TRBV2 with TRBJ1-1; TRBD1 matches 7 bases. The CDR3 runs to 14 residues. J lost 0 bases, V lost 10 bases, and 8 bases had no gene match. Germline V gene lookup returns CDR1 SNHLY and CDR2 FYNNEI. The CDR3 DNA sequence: TGTGCCAACACCAGGGGGTCAGTGAACACTGAAGCTTTCTTT. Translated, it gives CANTRGSVNTEAFF.

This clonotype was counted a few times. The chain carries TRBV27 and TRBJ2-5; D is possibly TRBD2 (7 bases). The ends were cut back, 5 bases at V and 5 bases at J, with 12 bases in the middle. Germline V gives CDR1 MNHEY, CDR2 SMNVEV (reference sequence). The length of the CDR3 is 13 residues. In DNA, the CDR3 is TGTGCCAGCAGTGACGGGGGGCTGGAGACCCAGTACTTC. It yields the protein CASSDGGLETQYF.

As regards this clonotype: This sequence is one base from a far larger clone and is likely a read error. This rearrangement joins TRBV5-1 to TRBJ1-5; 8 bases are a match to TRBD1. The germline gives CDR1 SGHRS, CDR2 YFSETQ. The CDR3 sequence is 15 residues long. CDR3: CAGSLGQGAGQPQHF. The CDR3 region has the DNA TGCGCCGGCAGCTTGGGGCAGGGGGCCGGTCAGCCCCAGCATTTT.

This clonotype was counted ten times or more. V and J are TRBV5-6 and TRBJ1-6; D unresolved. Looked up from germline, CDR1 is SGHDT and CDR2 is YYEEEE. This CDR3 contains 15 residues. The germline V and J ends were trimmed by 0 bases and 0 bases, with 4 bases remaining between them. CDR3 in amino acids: CASSLDSSYNSPLHF. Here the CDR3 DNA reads TGTGCCAGCAGCTTGGACAGCTCCTATAATTCACCCCTCCACTTT. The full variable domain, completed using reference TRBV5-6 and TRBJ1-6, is DAGVTQSPTHLIKTRGQQVTLRCSPKSGHDTVSWYQQALGQGPQFIFQYYEEEERQRGNFPDRFSGHQFPNYSSELNVNALLLGDSALYLCASSLDSSYNSPLHFGNGTRLTVT.

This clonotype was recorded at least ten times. CDR3 amino acids: CASSLSNVVNTEAFF. CDR3 coding DNA: TGTGCCAGCAGTTTATCTAATGTAGTGAACACTGAAGCTTTCTTT. This chain connects TRBV27 to TRBJ1-1; D uncertain. The CDR3 extends over 15 amino acids. V lost 0 bases, J lost 0 bases, and 8 bases lay in between. The germline V gene encodes CDR1 MNHEY and CDR2 SMNVEV (reference sequence).

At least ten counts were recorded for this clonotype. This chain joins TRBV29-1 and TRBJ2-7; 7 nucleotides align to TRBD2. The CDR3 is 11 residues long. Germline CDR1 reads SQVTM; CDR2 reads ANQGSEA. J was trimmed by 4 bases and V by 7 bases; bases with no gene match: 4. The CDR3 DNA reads TGCAGCGCCTCCGGGGGGTACGAGCAGTACTTC. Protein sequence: CSASGGYEQYF.

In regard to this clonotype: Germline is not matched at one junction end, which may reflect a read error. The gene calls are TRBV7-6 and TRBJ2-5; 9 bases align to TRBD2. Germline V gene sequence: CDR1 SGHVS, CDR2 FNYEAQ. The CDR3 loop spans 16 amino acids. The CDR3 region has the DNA TGTGCCAACAGCCCCGTGGTAGCGGGGGCCCAAGAGACCCAGTACTTC. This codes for CANSPVVAGAQETQYF. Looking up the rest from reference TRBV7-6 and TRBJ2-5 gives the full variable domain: GAGVSQSPRYKVTKRGQDVALRCDPISGHVSLYWYRQALGQGPEFLTYFNYEAQQDKSGLPNDRFSAERPEGSISTLTIQRTEQRDSAMYRCANSPVVAGAQETQYFGPGTRLLVL.

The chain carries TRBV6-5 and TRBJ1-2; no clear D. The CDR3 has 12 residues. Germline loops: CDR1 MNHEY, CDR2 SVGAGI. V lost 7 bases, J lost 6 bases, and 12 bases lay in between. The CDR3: CASNTPGDGYTF. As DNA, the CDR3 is TGTGCCAGCAACACCCCCGGCGATGGCTACACCTTC.

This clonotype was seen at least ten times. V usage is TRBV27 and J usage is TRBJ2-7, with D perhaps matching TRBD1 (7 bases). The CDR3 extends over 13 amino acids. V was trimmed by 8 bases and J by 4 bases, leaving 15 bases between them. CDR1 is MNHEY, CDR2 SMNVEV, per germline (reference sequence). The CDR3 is CASGRQGGYEQYF. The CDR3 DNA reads TGTGCCAGCGGAAGGCAGGGGGGTTACGAGCAGTACTTC.

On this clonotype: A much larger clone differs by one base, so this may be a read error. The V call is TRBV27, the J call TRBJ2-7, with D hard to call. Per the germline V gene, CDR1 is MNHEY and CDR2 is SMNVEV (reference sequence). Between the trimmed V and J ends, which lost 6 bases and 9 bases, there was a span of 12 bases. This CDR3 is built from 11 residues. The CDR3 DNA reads TGTGCCAGCAGCTCCGCCCAAGGGCAGTACTTC. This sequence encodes CASSSAQGQYF.

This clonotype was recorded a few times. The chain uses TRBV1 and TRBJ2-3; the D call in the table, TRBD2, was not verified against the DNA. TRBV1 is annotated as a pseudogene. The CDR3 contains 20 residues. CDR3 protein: CTSSQDRRLAGGPCTDTQYF. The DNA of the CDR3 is TGCACCAGCAGCCAAGACAGGAGACTAGCGGGGGGGCCTTGCACAGATACGCAGTATTTT.

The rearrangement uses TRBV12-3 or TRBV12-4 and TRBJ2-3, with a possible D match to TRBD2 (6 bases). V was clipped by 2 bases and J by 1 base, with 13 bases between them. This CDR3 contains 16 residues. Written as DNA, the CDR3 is TGTGCCAGCAGTTTATATATGGCGGGGCGCACAGATACGCAGTATTTT. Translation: CASSLYMAGRTDTQYF.

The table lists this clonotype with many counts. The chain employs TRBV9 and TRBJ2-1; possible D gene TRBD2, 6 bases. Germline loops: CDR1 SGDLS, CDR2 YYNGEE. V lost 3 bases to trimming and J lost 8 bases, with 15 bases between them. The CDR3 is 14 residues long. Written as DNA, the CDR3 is TGTGCCAGCAGCGCGGGACTCCGCCTGGATGAGCAGTTCTTC. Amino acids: CASSAGLRLDEQFF. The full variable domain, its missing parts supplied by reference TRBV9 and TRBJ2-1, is DSGVTQTPKHLITATGQRVTLRCSPRSGDLSVYWYQQSLDQGLQFLIQYYNGEERAKGNILERFSAQQFPDLHSELNLSSLELGDSALYFCASSAGLRLDEQFFGPGTRLTVL.

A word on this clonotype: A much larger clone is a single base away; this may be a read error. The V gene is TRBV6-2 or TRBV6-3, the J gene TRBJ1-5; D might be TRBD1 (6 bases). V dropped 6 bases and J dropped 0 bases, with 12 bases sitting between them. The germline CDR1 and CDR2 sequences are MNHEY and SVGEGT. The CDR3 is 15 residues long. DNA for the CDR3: TGTGCCAGCAGGGGGACACGGCATAGCAATCAGCCCCAGCATTTT. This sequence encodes CASRGTRHSNQPQHF.

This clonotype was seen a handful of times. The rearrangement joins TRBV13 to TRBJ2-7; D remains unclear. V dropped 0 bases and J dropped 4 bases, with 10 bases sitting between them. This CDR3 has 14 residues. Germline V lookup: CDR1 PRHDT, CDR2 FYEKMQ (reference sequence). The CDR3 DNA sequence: TGTGCCAGCAGCTTAGGCCTCCAGAATTACGAGCAGTACTTC. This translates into CASSLGLQNYEQYF.

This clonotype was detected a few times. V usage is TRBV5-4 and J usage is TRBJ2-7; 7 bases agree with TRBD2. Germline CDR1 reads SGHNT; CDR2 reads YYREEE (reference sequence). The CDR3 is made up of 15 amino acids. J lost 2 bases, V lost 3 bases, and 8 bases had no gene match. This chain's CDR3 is CASSYGASGTYEQYF. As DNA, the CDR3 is TGTGCCAGCAGCTATGGGGCTAGCGGTACCTACGAGCAGTACTTC.

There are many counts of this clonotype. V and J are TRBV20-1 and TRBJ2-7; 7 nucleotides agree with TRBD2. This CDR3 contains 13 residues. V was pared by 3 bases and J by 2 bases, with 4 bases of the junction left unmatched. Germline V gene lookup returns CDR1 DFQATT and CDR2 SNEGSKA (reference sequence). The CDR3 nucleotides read TGCAGTGCTAGGCGGGAGAACGCCTACGAGCAGTACTTC. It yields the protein CSARRENAYEQYF.

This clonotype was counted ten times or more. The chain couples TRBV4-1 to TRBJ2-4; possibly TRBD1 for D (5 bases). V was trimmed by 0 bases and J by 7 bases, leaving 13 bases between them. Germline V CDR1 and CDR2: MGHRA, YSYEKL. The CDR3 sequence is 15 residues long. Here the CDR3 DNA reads TGCGCCAGCAGCCAAGATCGATGGGGCCGGAACATTCAGTACTTC. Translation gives CASSQDRWGRNIQYF.

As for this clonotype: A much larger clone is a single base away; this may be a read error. The CDR3 nucleotides read TGTGCCAGCAGCCTAACCGGGGATAGTGAAAAACTGTTTTTT. Residues: CASSLTGDSEKLFF. The rearrangement links TRBV7-6 to TRBJ1-4; D unresolved. The V end was cut by 5 bases, the J end by 7 bases, with 14 bases between. CDR3 length: 14 residues. CDR1 and CDR2 from the germline V gene are SGHVS and FNYEAQ.

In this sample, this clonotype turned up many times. The CDR3 nucleotides read TGTGCCAGCACGAACCCGAAAGCGATGACCTACGAGCAGTACTTC. This sequence encodes CASTNPKAMTYEQYF. J is TRBJ2-7 and V is TRBV28; D call uncertain. The CDR3 has 15 amino acids. The germline V and J ends were trimmed by 7 bases and 2 bases, with 18 bases remaining between them. Germline CDR1 is MDHEN and CDR2 is SYDVKM. The whole variable domain, filled in from reference TRBV28 and TRBJ2-7, reads DVKVTQSSRYLVKRTGEKVFLECVQDMDHENMFWYRQDPGLGLRLIYFSYDVKMKEKGDIPEGYSVSREKKERFSLILESASTNQTSMYLCASTNPKAMTYEQYFGPGTRLTVT.